The 6 T cell receptor beta chains listed next were all sequenced from one sample in a study of blood T cell repertoires in COVID-19. Sequencing used immunoSEQ multiplex PCR; TCRdb keeps in-frame clones, though not all of them. The table records 300,000 to 400,000 clones, 65% to 90% of them present only once. The sample taken for sequencing was peripheral blood. The receptors shown here come from a human donor in a cohort sampled during active COVID-19.

The V call is TRBV19, the J call TRBJ2-1; D gene uncertain. The germline V gene has CDR1 LNHDA and CDR2 SQIVND (reference sequence). The length of the CDR3 is 12 residues. Deletions cut 5 bases from V and 7 bases from J, with 9 bases between. CDR3 region: CASSRSTNEQFF. Written as DNA, the CDR3 is TGTGCCAGTAGTCGGTCCACGAATGAGCAGTTCTTC.

This chain joins TRBV19 and TRBJ1-2; D may be TRBD1 (6 bases). The CDR3 spans 15 residues. With 0 bases removed from V and 2 bases from J, the gap between germline ends came to 10 bases. The germline CDR1 and CDR2 sequences are LNHDA and SQIVND (reference sequence). Here the CDR3 reads CASSIEPDRNYGYTF. In DNA form, the CDR3 reads TGTGCCAGTAGTATAGAGCCCGACAGGAACTATGGCTACACCTTC.

The gene calls are TRBV9 and TRBJ2-1; tentative D call: TRBD2 (6 bases). The CDR3 consists of 14 residues. The germline CDR1 and CDR2 sequences are SGDLS and YYNGEE. V lost 3 bases and J lost 9, with 16 bases in between. The DNA of the CDR3 is TGTGCCAGCAGCGGACCAGGACTATTTCGTGAGCAGTTCTTC. Translated, it gives CASSGPGLFREQFF.

The chain combines TRBV24-1 with TRBJ2-5, with TRBD1 matching over 8 bases. Trimming removed 0 bases from V and 4 bases from J; junction bases left unmatched: 6. This CDR3 comprises 16 residues. Germline values: CDR1 KGHDR, CDR2 SFDVKD. CDR3 coding DNA: TGTGCCACCAGTGATTTGGGCTCAGGACAGGGAGAGACCCAGTACTTC. This encodes CATSDLGSGQGETQYF.

This chain joins TRBV6-1 and TRBJ1-6; tentative D call: TRBD1 (5 bases). The germline V and J ends were trimmed by 0 bases and 17 bases, with 20 bases remaining between them. The germline gives CDR1 MNHNS, CDR2 SASEGT. The CDR3 extends over 15 amino acids. The CDR3 protein is CASSEALLGAGPFHF. The CDR3 nucleotides read TGTGCCAGCAGTGAAGCGCTTCTAGGGGCAGGGCCATTCCACTTT.

V gene TRBV5-6 combines with J gene TRBJ2-2; D may be TRBD2 (6 bases). The CDR3 is 14 residues long. Germline V gives CDR1 SGHDT, CDR2 YYEEEE. V gave up 1 base and J gave up 6 bases, with 10 bases separating them. The DNA for the CDR3 is TGTGCCAGCAGCTTGAGATCGGGGGCCGGGGAGCTGTTTTTT. As protein: CASSLRSGAGELFF.